This TCR beta chain was profiled in a study of OX40 agonist ivuxolimab in advanced cancers. Turning to the study itself: An anti-OX40 (CD134) antibody with agonistic activity, ivuxolimab, was administered to patients. Dose-escalation patients were diagnosed with hepatocellular carcinoma, melanoma, renal cell cancer or head and neck cancer.

As to this clone: What it binds is not known.

Whole-study findings and limits: Low normalized T-cell clonal expansion was additionally recorded for some nonresponders.

Sampled blood was obtained at baseline, cycle 4 day 1, and cycle 7 day 1. Germline lookup yields CDR1 SNHLY and CDR2 FYNNEI. CDR3 length: 16 residues. The V and J ends lost 6 bases and 1 base respectively, with 18 bases between them. Assay used: immunoSEQ multiplex PCR; TCRdb lists only in-frame clones, some missing. The sample has 45,000 to 70,000 clones, around 84% seen once. The input for sequencing was CD4+ or CD8+ T cells sorted from blood, taken in a trial of the OX40 agonist ivuxolimab. The TCR originated in an adult with an advanced solid tumor such as melanoma, head and neck, liver or kidney cancer. This sequence joins TRBV2 and TRBJ1-1; possible D gene TRBD1, 6 bases. The CDR3 loop is CASRLDGGRTNTEAFF. In nucleotides, the CDR3 is TGTGCCAGCAGACTTGACGGGGGCAGGACGAACACTGAAGCTTTCTTT. The variable domain in full, completed from reference TRBV2 and TRBJ1-1, reads EPEVTQTPSHQVTQMGQEVILRCVPISNHLYFYWYRQILGQKVEFLVSFYNNEISEKSEIFDDQFSVERPDGSNFTLKIRSTKLEDSAMYFCASRLDGGRTNTEAFFGQGTRLTVV.